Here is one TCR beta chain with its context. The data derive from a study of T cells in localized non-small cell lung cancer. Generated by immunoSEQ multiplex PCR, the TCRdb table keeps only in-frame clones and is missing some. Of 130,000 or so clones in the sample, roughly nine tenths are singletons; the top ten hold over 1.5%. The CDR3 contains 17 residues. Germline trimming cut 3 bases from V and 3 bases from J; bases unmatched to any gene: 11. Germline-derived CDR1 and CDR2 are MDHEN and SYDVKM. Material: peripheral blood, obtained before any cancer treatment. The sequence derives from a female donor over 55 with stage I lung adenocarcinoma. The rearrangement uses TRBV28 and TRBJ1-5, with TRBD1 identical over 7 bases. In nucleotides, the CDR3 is TGTGCCAGCAGTTTCCTCGGCCCTACAGGGGTCAATCAGCCCCAGCATTTT. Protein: CASSFLGPTGVNQPQHF.